A selection of T cell receptor beta chains follows, all from one sample in a study of blood T cell repertoires in COVID-19. Libraries were prepared by immunoSEQ multiplex PCR; TCRdb keeps only in-frame clonotypes and omits some of them. The table records 150,000 to 200,000 clones, 88% of them present only once. Sequencing used PBMCs or T cells enriched from blood (not recorded which). All receptors come from a woman aged 45-65 years who had recovered from COVID-19. Both conserved end residues are part of each CDR3. Each record gives: D gene, CDR3 length, J gene, V gene, clone size, CDR3 protein, CDR3 DNA. D genes are given only for firm matches. Clone size is stated in some rows and not others, as once, few, many or a class when expanded.

D: .
length: 14
J: TRBJ2-2
V: TRBV6-4
size: .
CDR3: CASSEQGNTGELFF
DNA: TGTGCCAGCAGTGAACAGGGGAACACCGGGGAGCTGTTTTTT

D: .
length: 14
J: TRBJ1-2
V: TRBV6-2/TRBV6-3
size: .
CDR3: CASSRQASNYGYTF
DNA: TGTGCCAGCAGTCGACAGGCCTCAAACTATGGCTACACCTTC

D: .
length: 15
J: TRBJ2-7
V: TRBV9
size: .
CDR3: CASSQGGGPGVEQYF
DNA: TGTGCCAGCAGTCAAGGGGGTGGGCCCGGCGTCGAGCAGTACTTC

D: TRBD1
length: 14
J: TRBJ2-4
V: TRBV27
size: .
CDR3: CASSSPGQKNIQYF
DNA: TGTGCCAGCAGTTCTCCGGGACAGAAAAACATTCAGTACTTC

D: .
length: 19
J: TRBJ2-6
V: TRBV18
size: once
CDR3: CASSPQRDRSHSGANVLTF
DNA: TGTGCCAGCTCACCACAACGTGACAGGTCTCACTCTGGGGCCAACGTCCTGACTTTC

D: TRBD2
length: 15
J: TRBJ2-3
V: TRBV6-2/TRBV6-3
size: .
CDR3: CASSWRTSGTDTQYF
DNA: TGTGCCAGCAGTTGGAGGACTAGCGGCACAGATACGCAGTATTTT

D: .
length: 15
J: TRBJ2-1
V: TRBV5-1
size: .
CDR3: CASSPDQGGYNEQFF
DNA: TGCGCCAGCAGCCCGGACCAAGGGGGATACAATGAGCAGTTCTTC

D: TRBD1
length: 18
J: TRBJ1-5
V: TRBV11-3
size: .
CDR3: CASSASRGQTATNQPQHF
DNA: TGTGCCAGCAGCGCCTCTAGGGGACAGACTGCGACTAATCAGCCCCAGCATTTT

D: .
length: 16
J: TRBJ1-5
V: TRBV5-8
size: once
CDR3: CASSRRQGTRNQPQHF
DNA: TGTGCCAGCAGCCGACGGCAGGGTACCCGCAATCAGCCCCAGCATTTT

D: TRBD1
length: 16
J: TRBJ2-1
V: TRBV19
size: .
CDR3: CASSPGGSMLYNEQFF
DNA: TGTGCCAGTAGCCCAGGGGGCTCCATGCTCTACAATGAGCAGTTCTTC

D: .
length: 15
J: TRBJ1-1
V: TRBV5-1
size: .
CDR3: CASSLWGREDTEAFF
DNA: TGCGCCAGCAGCTTATGGGGGCGCGAGGACACTGAAGCTTTCTTT

D: .
length: 15
J: TRBJ1-1
V: TRBV7-9
size: .
CDR3: CASSLVSGKNTEAFF
DNA: TGTGCCAGCAGCTTAGTATCAGGGAAGAACACTGAAGCTTTCTTT

D: TRBD1
length: 16
J: TRBJ2-5
V: TRBV29-1
size: .
CDR3: CSALPPRQGAEKTQYF
DNA: TGCAGCGCCCTTCCCCCTCGACAGGGGGCAGAAAAGACCCAGTACTTC

D: .
length: 15
J: TRBJ1-1
V: TRBV4-2
size: few
CDR3: CASSQDRSAGTEAFF
DNA: TGTGCCAGCAGCCAAGATAGAAGTGCGGGAACTGAAGCTTTCTTT

D: TRBD2
length: 16
J: TRBJ2-1
V: TRBV5-4
size: .
CDR3: CASSLQRGGSYNEQFF
DNA: TGTGCCAGCAGCTTGCAGCGGGGGGGCTCCTACAATGAGCAGTTCTTC

D: TRBD1
length: 13
J: TRBJ1-5
V: TRBV25-1
size: once
CDR3: CASRGQFNQPQHF
DNA: TGTGCCAGCAGGGGACAGTTCAATCAGCCCCAGCATTTT

D: .
length: 16
J: TRBJ2-5
V: TRBV7-6
size: few
CDR3: CASSLGAGQRGETQYF
DNA: TGTGCCAGCAGCTTAGGGGCAGGACAGCGGGGAGAGACCCAGTACTTC

D: TRBD2
length: 13
J: TRBJ2-7
V: TRBV7-9
size: .
CDR3: CASSDGTSGEEYF
DNA: TGTGCCAGCAGCGACGGGACTAGCGGGGAGGAGTACTTC

D: .
length: 15
J: TRBJ1-6
V: TRBV19
size: .
CDR3: CASSIEAGFNSPLHF
DNA: TGTGCCAGTAGTATAGAGGCAGGATTTAATTCACCCCTCCACTTT

D: TRBD1
length: 14
J: TRBJ2-5
V: TRBV4-2
size: .
CDR3: CASSRDRGAETQYF
DNA: TGTGCCAGCAGCCGTGACAGGGGTGCAGAGACCCAGTACTTC

D: .
length: 15
J: TRBJ1-6
V: TRBV19
size: once
CDR3: CASSIGGVQGPPLHF
DNA: TGTGCCAGTAGTATAGGGGGGGTCCAAGGGCCACCCCTCCACTTT

D: TRBD1
length: 15
J: TRBJ1-2
V: TRBV6-5
size: .
CDR3: CASVRQGEINYGYTF
DNA: TGTGCCAGCGTGCGACAGGGGGAAATTAACTATGGCTACACCTTC

D: .
length: 18
J: TRBJ2-7
V: TRBV27
size: .
CDR3: CASSASRGEGRGAYEQYF
DNA: TGTGCCAGTTCGGCGTCCCGGGGAGAGGGGAGGGGGGCCTACGAGCAGTACTTC

D: TRBD1
length: 14
J: TRBJ2-2
V: TRBV7-8
size: .
CDR3: CASSHGTASGELFF
DNA: TGTGCCAGCAGCCACGGGACAGCGAGCGGGGAGCTGTTTTTT